The T cell receptor (beta chain) under discussion was sequenced for a study of blood T cell repertoires in COVID-19. TCRdb's table, derived via immunoSEQ multiplex PCR, lists solely in-frame clones and lacks some. This sample carries roughly 140,000 clones, roughly 90% of them seen once, and the ten largest clones take roughly 4%. This CDR3 is 16 amino acids long. With V trimmed by 1 base and J by 2 bases, 4 bases remained unmatched. The germline V gene encodes CDR1 LNHDA and CDR2 SQIVND (reference sequence). The chain couples TRBV19 to TRBJ2-3; TRBD2 matches at 9 bases. The sequence derives from a woman between 55 and 75 years old with active or convalescent COVID-19. Input material: peripheral blood. As DNA, the CDR3 is TGTGCCAGTAGTATAGGTCTAGCGGGGAACACAGATACGCAGTATTTT. Translating gives CASSIGLAGNTDTQYF. Full variable domain (remainder filled in from reference TRBV19 and TRBJ2-3): DGGITQSPKYLFRKEGQNVTLSCEQNLNHDAMYWYRQDPGQGLRLIYYSQIVNDFQKGDIAEGYSVSREKKESFPLTVTSAQKNPTAFYLCASSIGLAGNTDTQYFGPGTRLTVL.